Each of the 23 T cell receptor beta chains below was sequenced from the same sample in a study of blood T cell repertoires in COVID-19 (dated by TCRdb to the early 2020s). Library preparation employed the immunoSEQ multiplex PCR assay. In TCRdb, the immuneACCESS table is reduced to in-frame sequences with V and J assigned. These tables do not hold every clone; where another copy was compared, an unresolved V gene accounts for under half, and the others remain unexplained. Counted in this sample were about 330,000 clones; about 82% of them appeared once. The top ten clonotypes cover around 1.7% of the sample. Sequencing was carried out using peripheral blood. The receptors come from a woman in her forties or fifties with acute or convalescent COVID-19.

The V and J genes are TRBV7-9 and TRBJ1-1; D gene uncertain. Germline-derived CDR1 and CDR2 are SEHNR and FQNEAQ (reference sequence). CDR3 length: 13 amino acids. The V end lost 1 base, the J end lost 7 bases, and 10 bases lay between the germline ends. The CDR3 reads CASSLERDLEAFF. For the CDR3, the DNA is TGTGCCAGCAGCTTAGAGAGGGATCTTGAAGCTTTCTTT.

The chain uses TRBV7-2 and TRBJ2-7; 8 bases map to TRBD1. Germline V gene data show CDR1 as SGHTA and CDR2 as FQGNSA. CDR3 length: 13 residues. J was trimmed by 9 bases and V by 5 bases; bases with no gene match: 9. The CDR3 here is CASSPLAGQGQYF. CDR3 nucleotides: TGTGCCAGCAGCCCCTTAGCCGGACAGGGGCAGTACTTC.

The genes are TRBV27 and TRBJ2-2; no definite D call. V was cut by 1 base and J by 2 bases, with 14 bases left in between. The CDR3 length is 17 residues. The germline CDR1 and CDR2 sequences are MNHEY and SMNVEV (reference sequence). Here the CDR3 DNA reads TGTGCCAGCAGTTTATTGCACCACTCTTTTAACACCGGGGAGCTGTTTTTT. Its translation: CASSLLHHSFNTGELFF.

The chain combines TRBV30 with TRBJ1-2; 7 positions match TRBD1. The CDR3 totals 13 residues. Germline lookup yields CDR1 GTSNPN and CDR2 SVGIG (reference sequence). The junction had 14 bases not matched to a gene; V was cut back by 8 bases and J by 8 bases. The CDR3 loop reads CARQEGAPLGYTF. Here the CDR3 DNA reads TGTGCCCGACAGGAGGGGGCTCCTCTAGGCTACACCTTC.

The rearrangement uses TRBV24-1 and TRBJ2-1; 10 positions agree with TRBD2. Germline loops: CDR1 KGHDR, CDR2 SFDVKD. Trimming at V came to 0 bases and at J to 5 bases, leaving 3 bases not matched to a gene. The CDR3 covers 16 residues. CDR3 nucleotides: TGTGCCACCAGTGATTTGCGTCTAGCGGGAGACAATGAGCAGTTCTTC. Protein: CATSDLRLAGDNEQFF.

The chain carries TRBV27 and TRBJ1-5; the D gene is possibly TRBD1 (6 bases). In germline, CDR1 is MNHEY, CDR2 SMNVEV (reference sequence). This CDR3 contains 14 residues. Deletions cut 5 bases from V and 2 bases from J, with 10 bases between. CDR3 bases: TGTGCCAGCAGTACAGGGTTCGGCAATCAGCCCCAGCATTTT. It is translated as CASSTGFGNQPQHF.

This clone was picked up one time. Relative to the germline gene, one junction end is altered; a read error may explain this. This chain connects TRBV25-1 to TRBJ1-2, with 9 bases identical to TRBD1. Germline V gives CDR1 MGHDK, CDR2 SYGVNS. The CDR3 runs 14 residues. The CDR3 sequence is CASSGTGHGYDYTF. The CDR3 DNA is TGTGCCAGCAGCGGGACAGGGCACGGGTATGACTACACCTTC.

This clone was seen a handful of times. The chain links TRBV10-1 to TRBJ2-7; 8 positions agree with TRBD1. Germline lookup yields CDR1 WNHNN and CDR2 SYGVQD (reference sequence). J gave up 2 bases and V 5 bases, and 8 bases lay outside the gene matches. This CDR3 is 15 amino acids long. The CDR3 nucleotides read TGCGCCAGCAGTTACTACGGACAGGGCCCCTACGAGCAGTACTTC. This sequence encodes CASSYYGQGPYEQYF.

This chain links TRBV3-1 (or the pseudogene TRBV3-2) with TRBJ2-1; D not resolved. The CDR3 is 14 residues long. Trimming cost V 4 bases and J 1 base, with 8 bases left between them. CDR1 and CDR2 from the germline V gene are LGHDT and YNNKEL (reference sequence). CDR3 DNA sequence: TGTGCCAGCAGCCGTGACTGGTCCTACAATGAGCAGTTCTTC. Protein product: CASSRDWSYNEQFF.

This chain links TRBV19 with TRBJ1-3; 7 bases fit TRBD1. Germline loops: CDR1 LNHDA, CDR2 SQIVND (reference sequence). The CDR3 is 19 residues long. J gave up 2 bases and V 8 bases, and 21 bases lay outside the gene matches. As DNA, the CDR3 is TGTGCCAGTCATCCCCTGGACAGGCCGATTGGCAAGCCTGGAAACACCATATATTTT. Amino acid sequence: CASHPLDRPIGKPGNTIYF.

This clone was observed a handful of times. The V and J genes are TRBV28 and TRBJ1-2, with 8 positions matching TRBD1. This CDR3 contains 17 residues. Germline V gene data show CDR1 as MDHEN and CDR2 as SYDVKM. The trim removed 6 bases at V and 4 bases at J, leaving 16 bases unmatched. The CDR3 sequence is CASSLTGGRTGIYGYTF. The DNA of the CDR3 is TGTGCCAGCAGCTTAACCGGAGGCAGGACAGGGATCTATGGCTACACCTTC.

The chain uses TRBV2 and TRBJ1-5; no definite D call. Germline-derived CDR1 and CDR2 are SNHLY and FYNNEI. The CDR3 consists of 13 residues. The ends were cut back, 7 bases at V and 7 bases at J, with 14 bases in the middle. CDR3 DNA sequence: TGTGCCAGCACTTTCGGGGTGTGGCAGCCCCAGCATTTT. Translated: CASTFGVWQPQHF.

J is TRBJ1-4 and V is TRBV18; 10 bases match TRBD1. Trimming at V came to 3 bases and at J to 3 bases, leaving 7 bases not matched to a gene. CDR3 size: 17 residues. CDR1 is KGHSH and CDR2 is LQKENI in the germline V gene. DNA of the CDR3: TGTGCCAGCTCACCTCGGGACAGGGGAGAAGCTAATGAAAAACTGTTTTTT. It yields the protein CASSPRDRGEANEKLFF. The whole variable domain, filled in from reference TRBV18 and TRBJ1-4, reads NAGVMQNPRHLVRRRGQEARLRCSPMKGHSHVYWYRQLPEEGLKFMVYLQKENIIDESGMPKERFSAEFPKEGPSILRIQQVVRGDSAAYFCASSPRDRGEANEKLFFGSGTQLSVL.

J is TRBJ2-2 and V is TRBV28; weak D call: TRBD1 (5 bases). This CDR3 spans 14 amino acids. Germline lookup yields CDR1 MDHEN and CDR2 SYDVKM. Trimming stripped 5 bases from V and 5 bases from J, with 12 bases between. As DNA, the CDR3 is TGTGCCAGCAGTCCAAGGGGAATAACCGGGGAGCTGTTTTTT. Translating it yields CASSPRGITGELFF. Drawing the rest from reference TRBV28 and TRBJ2-2, the complete variable domain is DVKVTQSSRYLVKRTGEKVFLECVQDMDHENMFWYRQDPGLGLRLIYFSYDVKMKEKGDIPEGYSVSREKKERFSLILESASTNQTSMYLCASSPRGITGELFFGEGSRLTVL.

This clone was detected only a few times. This chain uses TRBV21-1 with TRBJ2-5; the table's D call of TRBD2 was not tested on the DNA. TRBV21-1 is listed as a pseudogene. The CDR3 runs 15 residues. CDR3 protein: CASSKGRAGEGTQYF. Written as DNA, the CDR3 is TGTGCCAGCAGCAAAGGGCGAGCGGGAGAGGGGACCCAGTACTTC.

The gene calls are TRBV10-2 and TRBJ2-1, with 10 positions matching TRBD2. Germline CDR1 reads WSHSY; CDR2 reads SAAADI. This CDR3 comprises 15 residues. The junction had 5 bases not matched to a gene; V was cut back by 4 bases and J by 5 bases. The CDR3 reads CASSVELAGNNEQFF. Here the CDR3 DNA reads TGCGCCAGCAGTGTGGAACTAGCGGGGAACAATGAGCAGTTCTTC.

The V and J genes are TRBV28 and TRBJ1-5, with unresolved D. CDR3 length: 14 residues. V lost 7 bases, J lost 8 bases, and 18 bases lay in between. Germline V CDR1 and CDR2: MDHEN, SYDVKM. CDR3 loop: CASTKTAPEEPQHF. DNA for the CDR3: TGTGCCAGCACCAAGACGGCCCCGGAGGAGCCCCAGCATTTT.

This clone was seen a handful of times. The chain carries TRBV15 and TRBJ1-4; no clear D. This CDR3 contains 15 residues. V lost 1 base to trimming and J lost 4 bases, with 10 bases between them. Germline CDR1 LNHNV, CDR2 YYDKDF (reference sequence). The CDR3 DNA reads as TGTGCCACCAGCAGAGGGAATCAGGATAATGAAAAACTGTTTTTT. Translating it yields CATSRGNQDNEKLFF.

V usage is TRBV3-1 (or the pseudogene TRBV3-2) and J usage is TRBJ1-4, with D unclear. V gave up 0 bases and J gave up 10 bases, with 9 bases separating them. This CDR3 has 13 amino acids. CDR1 is LGHDT, CDR2 YNNKEL, per germline (reference sequence). The CDR3 here is CASSQDASGKLFF. CDR3 in DNA: TGTGCCAGCAGCCAAGATGCGTCAGGAAAACTGTTTTTT.

This clone was seen just once. The chain joins TRBV5-1 to TRBJ2-1; 10 bases line up with TRBD2. Germline trimming cut 4 bases from V and 7 bases from J; bases unmatched to any gene: 5. The germline gives CDR1 SGHRS, CDR2 YFSETQ. The CDR3 extends over 14 amino acids. DNA for the CDR3: TGCGCCAGCAGCCCTCCTAGCGGGAGTAATGAGCAGTTCTTC. It codes for CASSPPSGSNEQFF.

V is TRBV28 and J is TRBJ2-7, with TRBD2 matching over 9 bases. Trimming removed 6 bases from V and 2 bases from J; junction bases left unmatched: 8. CDR1 is MDHEN, CDR2 SYDVKM, per germline. The CDR3 extends over 15 amino acids. In DNA form, the CDR3 reads TGTGCCAGCAGCTCCGTGACTAGCGGCCCCTACGAGCAGTACTTC. Translated: CASSSVTSGPYEQYF.

J is TRBJ1-4 and V is TRBV7-2, with D possibly matching TRBD1 (5 bases). The CDR3 has 14 amino acids. V was cut by 1 base and J by 5 bases, with 8 bases left in between. Germline CDR1 and CDR2: SGHTA and FQGNSA. CDR3 in amino acids: CASSLGGTNEKLFF. CDR3 sequence (DNA): TGTGCCAGCAGCTTAGGGGGCACGAATGAAAAACTGTTTTTT.

DNA for the CDR3: TGTGCCAGCAGCCCTCTCCCGGGGGTGAACACTGAAGCTTTCTTT. This encodes CASSPLPGVNTEAFF. This chain connects TRBV3-1 (or the pseudogene TRBV3-2) to TRBJ1-1; a possible D gene is TRBD1 (5 bases). The CDR3 totals 15 residues. Germline-derived CDR1 and CDR2 are LGHDT and YNNKEL (reference sequence). The V and J ends lost 4 bases and 0 bases respectively, with 12 bases between them.